This T cell receptor (beta chain) appears in the sequencing data of a study of blood T cells in healthy people across ages. On this clonotype itself: Sequence at one end of the junction differs from germline and may be a read error.

This CDR3 comprises 20 residues. The germline V gene encodes CDR1 SEHNR and CDR2 FQNEAQ (reference sequence). Then a second PCR, running roughly 6 to 12 cycles, was carried out with a sample-barcoded 5' primer and a J-beta primer mix. TCRdb processed the 5' RACE reads anew with MiXCR; each CDR3 protein has one entry. The sample gives about 680,000 distinct CDR3 sequences, about 52% of which show up once; approximately 32% is in the top ten. Sequences were obtained from blood. This chain connects TRBV7-9 to TRBJ2-1; the D gene is possibly TRBD1 (7 bases). The clonotype comes from an older woman in good health. In DNA, the CDR3 is TGTGCCAGCAGCTTACAGGCGGGACAGCTTAATCCGATCTCCCACAATGAGCAGTTCTTC. Amino acids: CASSLQAGQLNPISHNEQFF.